The sequence of this TCR beta chain was determined in a study of blood T cell repertoires in COVID-19. Study summary: There were acute and convalescent COVID-19 samples, and they came from the United States, Italy and Spain. Sources were T cells, B-cell-depleted T cells, or PBMCs; the material itself was cDNA or gDNA.

Authors' data handling: From reference gene primer amplification, estimates of nucleated cell counts were derived. Sequencing was performed with immunoSEQ multiplex PCR; in TCRdb, only in-frame clones are kept and a portion is missing. V and J calls and clone size follow that table, whereas D and trimming were derived from the DNA. Counted here are 270,000 or so clones, 82% occurring once; the ten biggest clones make up less than 4%. Source material: peripheral blood. The TCR originated in a woman aged 18-35 years with acute or convalescent COVID-19.

The CDR3 region has the DNA TGTGCCAGCTCCCCCCGGCGGGACAGTAGCTATAGCAATCAGCCCCAGCATTTT. Protein product: CASSPRRDSSYSNQPQHF. The chain uses TRBV18 and TRBJ1-5; 7 bases line up with TRBD1. Trimming took 6 bases from V and 0 from J; bases not matched to a gene: 14. CDR1 is KGHSH and CDR2 is LQKENI in the germline V gene. The CDR3 is 18 amino acids.